The TCR beta chain described here comes from a study of cytomegalovirus exposure and HLA in healthy donors. At the level of the study: From HLA-typed donors, an early data release held tens of millions of unique TCRs.

Study-wide results and caveats: When a later analysis was performed, an Asian-associated ancestry cluster reportedly had fewer N-insertions than the approximately 700-donor mean. Around 18,000 TCR beta sequences were associated with HLA alleles at 0.05 false discovery rate in a later analysis.

Amplification used 60 Vbeta primers and 13 Jbeta primers. Here immunoSEQ multiplex PCR was the method, and the copy in TCRdb shows in-frame clones only, minus some. The sample yields 150,000 to 200,000 clones, 85% seen once. As for this clone: The antigen is not known.

The TCR comes from a young man in good health and CMV-seropositive. Sequencing was done on a sample of PBMCs.

The CDR3, as DNA: TGTGCCAGCAGCCCGCAACTTATCGGGACAGGGACCTACGAGCAGTACTTC. Protein sequence: CASSPQLIGTGTYEQYF. This chain uses TRBV4-2 with TRBJ2-7, with 9 bases matching TRBD1. The V segment lost 4 bases and the J segment 2 bases; nucleotides outside the gene matches: 12. This CDR3 spans 17 amino acids. Germline V gene lookup returns CDR1 LGHNA and CDR2 YNFKEQ.